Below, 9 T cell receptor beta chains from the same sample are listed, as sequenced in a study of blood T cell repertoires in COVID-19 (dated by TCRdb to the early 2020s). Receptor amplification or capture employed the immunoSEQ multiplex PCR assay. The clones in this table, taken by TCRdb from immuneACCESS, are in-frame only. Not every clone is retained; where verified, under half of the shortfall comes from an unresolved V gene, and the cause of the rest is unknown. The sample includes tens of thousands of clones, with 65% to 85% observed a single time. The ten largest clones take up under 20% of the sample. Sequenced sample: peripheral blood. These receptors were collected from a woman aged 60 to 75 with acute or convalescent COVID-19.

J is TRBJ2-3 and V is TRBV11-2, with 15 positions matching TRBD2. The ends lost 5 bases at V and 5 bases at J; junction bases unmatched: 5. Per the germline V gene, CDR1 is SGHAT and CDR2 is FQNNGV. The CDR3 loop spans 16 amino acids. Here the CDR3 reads CASSAGLAGGRDTQYF. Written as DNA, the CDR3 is TGTGCCAGCAGCGCAGGACTAGCGGGGGGGCGAGATACGCAGTATTTT.

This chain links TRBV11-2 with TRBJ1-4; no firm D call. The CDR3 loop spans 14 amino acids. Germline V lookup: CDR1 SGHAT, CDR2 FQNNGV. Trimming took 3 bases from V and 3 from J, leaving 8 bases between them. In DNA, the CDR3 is TGTGCCAGCAGCTTCTCCCGGGCTAATGAAAAACTGTTTTTT. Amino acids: CASSFSRANEKLFF.

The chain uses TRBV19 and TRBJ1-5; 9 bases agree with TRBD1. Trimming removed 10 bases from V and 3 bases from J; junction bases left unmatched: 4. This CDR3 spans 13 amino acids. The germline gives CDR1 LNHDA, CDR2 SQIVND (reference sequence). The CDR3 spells CATRDRDNQPQHF. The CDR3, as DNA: TGTGCCACCCGGGACAGGGACAATCAGCCCCAGCATTTT.

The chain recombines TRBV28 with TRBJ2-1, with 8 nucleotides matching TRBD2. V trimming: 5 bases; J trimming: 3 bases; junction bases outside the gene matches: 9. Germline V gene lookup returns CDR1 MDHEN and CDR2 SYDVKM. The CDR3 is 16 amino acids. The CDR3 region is CASSPLAGGLYNEQFF. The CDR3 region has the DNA TGTGCCAGCAGTCCCCTCGCGGGGGGACTCTACAATGAGCAGTTCTTC.

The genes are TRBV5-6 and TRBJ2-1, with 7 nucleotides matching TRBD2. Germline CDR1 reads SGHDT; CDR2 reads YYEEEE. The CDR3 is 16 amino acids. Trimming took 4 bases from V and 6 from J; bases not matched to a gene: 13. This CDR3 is CASSDTKWGGVNEQFF. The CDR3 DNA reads TGTGCCAGCAGCGATACAAAGTGGGGAGGGGTCAATGAGCAGTTCTTC. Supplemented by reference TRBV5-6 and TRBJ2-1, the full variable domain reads DAGVTQSPTHLIKTRGQQVTLRCSPKSGHDTVSWYQQALGQGPQFIFQYYEEEERQRGNFPDRFSGHQFPNYSSELNVNALLLGDSALYLCASSDTKWGGVNEQFFGPGTRLTVL.

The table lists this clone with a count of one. CDR3: CASSLDSARDGGYTF. CDR3 in DNA: TGTGCCAGCAGCTTGGACAGTGCACGTGATGGGGGCTACACCTTC. The chain links TRBV7-8 to TRBJ1-2, with D possibly being TRBD1 (6 bases). Trimming took 3 bases from V and 8 from J, leaving 19 bases between them. Per germline, CDR1 SGHVS and CDR2 FQNEAQ. The CDR3 length is 15 residues.

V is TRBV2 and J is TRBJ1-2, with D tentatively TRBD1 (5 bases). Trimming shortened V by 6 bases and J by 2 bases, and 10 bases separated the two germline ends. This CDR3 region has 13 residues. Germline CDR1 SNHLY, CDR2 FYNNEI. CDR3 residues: CASSSDSNYGYTF. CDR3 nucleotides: TGTGCCAGCAGCTCCGACAGCAACTATGGCTACACCTTC.

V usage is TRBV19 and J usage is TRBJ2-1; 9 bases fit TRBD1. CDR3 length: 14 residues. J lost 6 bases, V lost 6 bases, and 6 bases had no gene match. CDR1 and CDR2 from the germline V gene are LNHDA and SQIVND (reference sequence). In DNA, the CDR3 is TGTGCCAGTAGCCAGAGACAGGGGGGCAATGAGCAGTTCTTC. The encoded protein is CASSQRQGGNEQFF.

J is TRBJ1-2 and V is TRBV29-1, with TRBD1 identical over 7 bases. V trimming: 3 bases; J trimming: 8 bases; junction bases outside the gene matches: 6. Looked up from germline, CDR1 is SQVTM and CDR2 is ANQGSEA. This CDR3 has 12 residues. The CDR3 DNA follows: TGCAGCGTTGAGGAGGGGGCGGAAGGCTACACCTTC. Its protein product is CSVEEGAEGYTF.